The next 24 T cell receptor beta chains were all read from a single sample in a study of beta chain features in type 1 diabetes. These receptors lack a known antigen. Study observations and caveats: Shortening of TCRB CDR3s, moderate but significant, appeared in all four CD4+ subsets of Type 1 diabetes patients.

Every isolated RNA sample was fully reverse transcribed, so sequencing captured expressed TCRB transcripts. Sequencing used immunoSEQ multiplex PCR; TCRdb keeps in-frame clones, though not all of them. Seen here are about 160,000 clones, approximately 8.1% observed once, and the top ten hold 0.5%. The sequencing sample was made of central memory CD4+ T cells from blood. Receptors were obtained from a man aged 18 to 30 with type 1 diabetes.

This clone has a handful of counts. The chain combines TRBV30 with TRBJ1-3; 7 positions agree with TRBD1. The CDR3 loop spans 16 amino acids. The junction had 13 bases not matched to a gene; V was cut back by 3 bases and J by 5 bases. Germline V CDR1 and CDR2: GTSNPN, SVGIG (reference sequence). This CDR3 is CAWSPPSTGSRNTIYF. CDR3 in DNA: TGTGCCTGGAGCCCACCATCGACAGGGTCGAGAAACACCATATATTTT.

This clone has a handful of counts. V is TRBV29-1 and J is TRBJ2-1; a possible D gene is TRBD2 (6 bases). This CDR3 has 13 residues. The germline V gene has CDR1 SQVTM and CDR2 ANQGSEA. The germline V and J ends were trimmed by 7 bases and 4 bases, with 14 bases remaining between them. The CDR3 nucleotides are TGCAGCGCCGACATCGGGGGTTACAATGAGCAGTTCTTC. Amino acid sequence: CSADIGGYNEQFF.

Points on this clone: The sample holds other DNA sequences that translate to the same CDR3. This chain's CDR3 is CASSLGAGLNSPLHF. The CDR3 DNA follows: TGTGCCAGCAGCTTAGGAGCAGGACTGAATTCACCCCTCCACTTT. The chain is built from TRBV7-2 and TRBJ1-6; D gene unclear. The germline V gene encodes CDR1 SGHTA and CDR2 FQGNSA. Trimming took off 1 base at V and 7 bases at J, with 11 bases between the two ends. The CDR3 contains 15 residues.

The V and J genes are TRBV28 and TRBJ2-7; 14 bases match TRBD2. The trim removed 8 bases at V and 5 bases at J, leaving 5 bases unmatched. Germline-derived CDR1 and CDR2 are MDHEN and SYDVKM. The CDR3 is made up of 14 amino acids. CDR3 protein: CASRTSGRLDEQYF. The CDR3 DNA reads TGTGCCAGCCGGACTAGCGGGAGGTTGGACGAGCAGTACTTC.

This clone was counted between two and nine times. The rearrangement links TRBV30 to TRBJ2-1, with 9 bases lining up with TRBD2. CDR1 is GTSNPN, CDR2 SVGIG, per germline (reference sequence). Losses at the gene ends were 3 bases for V and 0 bases for J; bases not matched to a gene: 9. The CDR3 extends over 17 amino acids. The CDR3 reads CAWSGGGGASSYNEQFF. CDR3 nucleotide sequence: TGTGCCTGGAGCGGGGGCGGGGGGGCGAGCTCCTACAATGAGCAGTTCTTC.

This clone has a handful of counts. V usage is TRBV28 and J usage is TRBJ2-5; D unclear. The CDR3 runs 13 residues. V gave up 1 base and J gave up 0 bases, with 3 bases separating them. The germline CDR1 and CDR2 sequences are MDHEN and SYDVKM. CDR3 protein: CASSLSYQETQYF. Written as DNA, the CDR3 is TGTGCCAGCAGTTTATCGTACCAAGAGACCCAGTACTTC.

The gene calls are TRBV9 and TRBJ1-1, with 7 bases aligning to TRBD1. CDR3 length equals 14 residues. The V gene end was trimmed by 3 bases and the J gene end by 8 bases; junction bases not matched to a gene: 10. Germline CDR1 SGDLS, CDR2 YYNGEE. CDR3 nucleotide sequence: TGTGCCAGCAGCGCGTTCACAGGGGAGCAAGAAGCTTTCTTT. As protein: CASSAFTGEQEAFF.

This sequence joins TRBV7-2 and TRBJ2-7; D might be TRBD1 (5 bases). The CDR3 loop spans 15 amino acids. V was cut by 4 bases and J by 7 bases, with 20 bases left in between. Germline V lookup: CDR1 SGHTA, CDR2 FQGNSA. The CDR3 nucleotides are TGTGCCAGCAGCTCCCGGACAAATAACCTACGTGAGCAGTACTTC. It codes for CASSSRTNNLREQYF.

This clone was counted a few times. The chain combines TRBV4-3 with TRBJ1-1, with TRBD1 as a possible D gene (6 bases). V lost 4 bases and J lost 4, with 16 bases in between. The length of the CDR3 is 15 residues. Germline CDR1 LGHNA, CDR2 YSLEER. CDR3 in DNA: TGCGCCAGCAGCCGCGCGACAGGCGGTGGCACTGAAGCTTTCTTT. Translation: CASSRATGGGTEAFF.

The chain recombines TRBV7-9 with TRBJ1-2, with 10 bases that match TRBD1. The CDR3 covers 15 residues. V lost 4 bases to trimming and J lost 1 base; unmatched junction nucleotides: 3. From germline, CDR1 is SEHNR and CDR2 FQNEAQ (reference sequence). The CDR3 here is CASSSTGGVNYGYTF. Written as DNA, the CDR3 is TGTGCCAGCAGCTCGACAGGGGGCGTTAACTATGGCTACACCTTC.

This clone was counted only a few times. J is TRBJ2-5 and V is TRBV5-1, with 8 bases lining up with TRBD2. The CDR3 runs to 14 residues. J was trimmed by 5 bases and V by 0 bases; bases with no gene match: 3. CDR1 is SGHRS and CDR2 is YFSETQ in the germline V gene. CDR3 bases: TGCGCCAGCAGCTTGGATGGGACTAGGGAGACCCAGTACTTC. Amino acid sequence: CASSLDGTRETQYF.

The genes are TRBV4-1 and TRBJ1-1, with D uncertain. V was cut by 5 bases and J by 1 base, with 14 bases left in between. CDR1 and CDR2 (germline): MGHRA, YSYEKL. This CDR3 has 15 residues. DNA for the CDR3: TGCGCCAGCAGCGGGAGTACTAAGGGGAACACTGAAGCTTTCTTT. Translation: CASSGSTKGNTEAFF.

A few counts support this clone. The V gene is TRBV7-9, the J gene TRBJ2-7; 7 nucleotides align to TRBD2. The trim removed 5 bases at V and 0 bases at J, leaving 4 bases unmatched. The CDR3 contains 14 residues. Per the germline V gene, CDR1 is SEHNR and CDR2 is FQNEAQ (reference sequence). CDR3 loop: CASSRSGSSYEQYF. The CDR3 nucleotides read TGTGCCAGCAGCCGTAGCGGGTCCTCCTACGAGCAGTACTTC.

The rearrangement links TRBV5-1 to TRBJ2-2; no clear D. The CDR3 contains 13 residues. Per the germline V gene, CDR1 is SGHRS and CDR2 is YFSETQ. V lost 4 bases to trimming and J lost 0 bases, with 4 bases between them. In nucleotides, the CDR3 is TGCGCCAGCAGCCTAGCGAACACCGGGGAGCTGTTTTTT. Its translation is CASSLANTGELFF.

This clone was seen many times. This chain joins TRBV7-2 and TRBJ1-2, with D possibly matching TRBD1 (6 bases). The CDR3 is 14 residues long. The V gene's germline CDR1 is SGHTA and CDR2 FQGNSA. Trimming shortened V by 5 bases and J by 6 bases, and 16 bases separated the two germline ends. In nucleotides, the CDR3 is TGTGCCAGCAGCCTACGTCGCAGGGGCGATGGCTACACCTTC. Its protein is CASSLRRRGDGYTF. The full variable domain, with the rest looked up from reference TRBV7-2 and TRBJ1-2, is GAGVSQSPSNKVTEKGKDVELRCDPISGHTALYWYRQSLGQGLEFLIYFQGNSAPDKSGLPSDRFSAERTGGSVSTLTIQRTQQEDSAVYLCASSLRRRGDGYTFGSGTRLTVV.

This clone was picked up a small number of times. J is TRBJ2-3 and V is TRBV30; 8 bases are shared with TRBD2. CDR1 and CDR2 (germline): GTSNPN, SVGIG (reference sequence). The CDR3 sequence is 14 residues long. Trimming took 3 bases from V and 1 from J; bases not matched to a gene: 3. CDR3 loop: CAWRGAGGTDTQYF. As DNA, the CDR3 is TGTGCCTGGAGGGGAGCGGGAGGCACAGATACGCAGTATTTT.

The V and J genes are TRBV30 and TRBJ1-2; 7 bases are a match to TRBD1. Per the germline V gene, CDR1 is GTSNPN and CDR2 is SVGIG (reference sequence). Germline trimming cut 3 bases from V and 1 base from J; bases unmatched to any gene: 5. The CDR3 runs 14 residues. CDR3 sequence reads: CAWRMGQSNYGYTF. The DNA for the CDR3 is TGTGCCTGGAGAATGGGACAGAGTAACTATGGCTACACCTTC. Supplemented by reference TRBV30 and TRBJ1-2, the full variable domain reads SQTIHQWPATLVQPVGSPLSLECTVEGTSNPNLYWYRQAAGRGLQLLFYSVGIGQISSEVPQNLSASRPQDRQFILSSKKLLLSDSGFYLCAWRMGQSNYGYTFGSGTRLTVV.

In this sample, this clone turned up a few times. The V and J genes are TRBV28 and TRBJ1-2; D perhaps matches TRBD1 (5 bases). Germline-derived CDR1 and CDR2 are MDHEN and SYDVKM. The CDR3 spans 15 residues. V was clipped by 5 bases and J by 6 bases, with 19 bases between them. DNA for the CDR3: TGTGCCAGCAGTCCCCCGGTTGCGGACATCCATGGCTACACCTTC. Encoded protein: CASSPPVADIHGYTF.

The CDR3 DNA follows: TGCGCCAGCAGCTTGGAGCCCAGGGATACGCAGTATTTT. Protein: CASSLEPRDTQYF. The chain uses TRBV5-1 and TRBJ2-3, with D uncertain. Germline CDR1 and CDR2: SGHRS and YFSETQ. The CDR3 spans 13 residues. Trimming pared 0 bases from V and 6 bases from J, leaving 8 bases between. Supplemented by reference TRBV5-1 and TRBJ2-3, the full variable domain reads KAGVTQTPRYLIKTRGQQVTLSCSPISGHRSVSWYQQTPGQGLQFLFEYFSETQRNKGNFPGRFSGRQFSNSRSEMNVSTLELGDSALYLCASSLEPRDTQYFGPGTRLTVL.

In this sample, this clone turned up a few times. The rearrangement joins TRBV7-8 to TRBJ2-7; D gene unclear. Germline values: CDR1 SGHVS, CDR2 FQNEAQ. With 3 bases removed from V and 4 bases from J, the gap between germline ends came to 4 bases. The CDR3 is 11 amino acids. CDR3 coding DNA: TGTGCCAGCAGCTTCCTTTACGAGCAGTACTTC. Translating gives CASSFLYEQYF.

This clone was seen a handful of times. This chain connects TRBV28 to TRBJ2-1; perhaps TRBD2 as D (7 bases). Germline V gene sequence: CDR1 MDHEN, CDR2 SYDVKM. The CDR3 is 15 residues long. V was pared by 8 bases and J by 3 bases, with 17 bases between. In nucleotides, the CDR3 is TGTGCCAGCCGCGATCAGGGAGGGGGCTACAATGAGCAGTTCTTC. Its translation is CASRDQGGGYNEQFF.

J is TRBJ2-7 and V is TRBV15; 8 bases align to TRBD2. The CDR3 length is 17 residues. Germline CDR1 reads LNHNV; CDR2 reads YYDKDF (reference sequence). V dropped 4 bases and J dropped 5; count of bases not matched to a gene: 16. In DNA, the CDR3 is TGTGCCACCAGCACCTCGCCGACGGGGGGGGCGGCCCACGAGCAGTACTTC. The encoded protein is CATSTSPTGGAAHEQYF.

A few counts support this clone. The rearrangement uses TRBV11-2 and TRBJ2-5; TRBD2 aligns across 9 bases. J was trimmed by 5 bases and V by 4 bases; bases with no gene match: 5. This CDR3 has 14 amino acids. CDR1 and CDR2 from the germline V gene are SGHAT and FQNNGV. CDR3 in DNA: TGTGCCAGCAGCTCCGTTAGCGGGAGTGAGACCCAGTACTTC. It yields the protein CASSSVSGSETQYF.

The chain uses TRBV7-7 and TRBJ2-1; tentatively, D is TRBD1 (6 bases). Germline CDR1 and CDR2: SSHAT and FNYEAQ (reference sequence). The CDR3 loop spans 13 amino acids. V dropped 3 bases and J dropped 3 bases, with 6 bases sitting between them. The CDR3 sequence is CASSLDSYNEQFF. DNA for the CDR3: TGTGCCAGCAGCTTGGACAGCTACAATGAGCAGTTCTTC.